This T cell receptor (beta chain) appears in the sequencing data of a study of blood T cell repertoires in COVID-19. Study overall: Samples of COVID-19 (acute and convalescent) were obtained from the United States, Italy and Spain. The cDNA or gDNA used as material had been derived from T cells, B-cell-depleted T cells, or PBMCs.

Germline values: CDR1 MNHEY, CDR2 SMNVEV (reference sequence). V was shortened by 5 bases and J by 0 bases, with 19 bases between the two germline ends. The CDR3 extends over 17 amino acids. The authors' processing: How many nucleated cells were present was estimated from reference gene primer amplification. TCRdb's table, derived via immunoSEQ multiplex PCR, lists solely in-frame clones and lacks some. That table gives V, J and clone size, and the DNA gave D and trimming. Of around 620,000 clones in the sample, 80% to 90% were seen once. This sequence was found in a woman aged 18-35 years with acute or convalescent COVID-19. The genes are TRBV27 and TRBJ1-1, with D perhaps matching TRBD1 (6 bases). The sample consisted of peripheral blood. CDR3 nucleotide sequence: TGTGCCAGCAGTCCGGGCTCCCCGACAGGTTTGAACACTGAAGCTTTCTTT. Encoded protein: CASSPGSPTGLNTEAFF.